This TCR beta chain was sequenced in a study of early T cells in non-severe SARS-CoV-2 infection. Study details: The study sequenced bulk RNA from unsorted whole blood, with chains unpaired. Regarding the study as a whole: Using VDJdb, the matching emphasized anti-spike CD8 responses while missing private and CD4 specificities.

The CDR3 contains 16 residues. From germline, CDR1 is ENHRY and CDR2 SYGVKD. The V gene lost 4 bases and the J gene lost 1 base, with 17 bases spanning the gap. This clonotype was seen a handful of times. Its antigen is still unknown. The library protocol tagged individual cDNA molecules with unique molecular identifiers. Via MiXCR, TCRdb re-called the 5' RACE reads, giving one row per CDR3 protein. The sample carries tens of thousands of distinct CDR3 sequences, approximately 12% recorded once. This chain links TRBV10-3 with TRBJ2-7, with D uncertain. Material for sequencing was whole blood. The sequence came from an adult who was a healthcare worker with PCR-confirmed SARS-CoV-2 infection or an uninfected control (not recorded which). CDR3 residues: CAISGSRVVPSYEQYF. CDR3 coding DNA: TGTGCCATCAGTGGTTCCCGCGTTGTGCCATCCTACGAGCAGTACTTC.